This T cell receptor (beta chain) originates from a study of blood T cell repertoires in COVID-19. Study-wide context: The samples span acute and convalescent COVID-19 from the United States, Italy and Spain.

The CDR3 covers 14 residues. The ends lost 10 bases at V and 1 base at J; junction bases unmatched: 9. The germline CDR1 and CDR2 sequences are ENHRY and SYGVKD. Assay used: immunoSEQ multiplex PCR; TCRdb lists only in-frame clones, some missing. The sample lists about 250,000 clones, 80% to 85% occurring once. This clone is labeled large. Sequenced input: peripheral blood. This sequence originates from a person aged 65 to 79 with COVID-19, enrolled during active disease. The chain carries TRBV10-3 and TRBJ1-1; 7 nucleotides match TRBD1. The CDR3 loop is CASGTGDPNTEAFF. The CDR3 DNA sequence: TGTGCCAGCGGAACAGGGGACCCGAACACTGAAGCTTTCTTT.